The T cell receptor beta chain under discussion was sequenced for a study of human T cells and chemical hapten exposure. Study context: Application of 0.01% DPC to the upper back was done by patch test, with a reading at 6 days. The variation in per-sample TCR yields arose mainly from small differences in pooled library volumes. Study-wide results and caveats: Significantly greater numbers of large CDR3 similarity clusters came from expanded TCRs than from controls.

This clonotype was counted at least ten times. The antigen remains unidentified. CDR1 is SGHTA and CDR2 is FQGNSA in the germline V gene. Trimming stripped 2 bases from V and 7 bases from J, with 9 bases between. The CDR3 runs 13 residues. Documented time point: patch test 1, 2 weeks after DPC sensitization. Treatment indicated: therapeutic diphenylcyclopropenone sensitization with weekly scalp DPC. Blood sampling occurred before each patch-test application. MiXCR, run by TCRdb on the RACE reads, gives a single entry per CDR3 protein. Of approximately 110,000 distinct CDR3 sequences in the sample, 9.5% to 11% are singletons; the top ten hold roughly 3.2%.

The sample consisted of whole blood, taken in connection with sensitization to the hapten diphenylcyclopropenone (DPC). V usage is TRBV7-2 and J usage is TRBJ2-1, with a weak D call TRBD2 (5 bases). This receptor was taken from a woman aged 40 to 49 with alopecia areata. Some clones in this sample may be carry-over from other donors' samples. This CDR3 is CASSLTRRNEQFF. CDR3 nucleotides: TGTGCCAGCAGCTTAACTAGGAGAAATGAGCAGTTCTTC.